The 23 T cell receptor beta chains given below trace back to one sample, sequenced in a study of blood T cells in healthy people across ages. Through a sample-barcoded 5' primer and a J-beta primer mix, a second PCR was run for roughly 6 to 12 cycles. TCRdb reanalysed the 5' RACE reads using MiXCR and keeps one entry per CDR3 protein. Of some 1.6 million distinct CDR3 sequences in the sample, almost 35% were seen once. Sequencing was done on a sample of blood. These receptors originate from a woman aged 25-40 years in good health.

In this sample, this clonotype turned up many times. One end of the junction fails to match germline, which may point to a read error. CDR3 bases: TGTGCCAGCAGACGAACCACAGATACGCAGTATTTT. Its protein is CASRRTTDTQYF. This chain joins TRBV5-1 and TRBJ2-3; D is unresolved. Per germline, CDR1 SGHRS and CDR2 YFSETQ. This CDR3 has 12 amino acids.

This clonotype was observed many times. The chain joins TRBV9 to TRBJ2-7; 7 bases fit TRBD1. Germline V lookup: CDR1 SGDLS, CDR2 YYNGEE. This CDR3 has 14 amino acids. V dropped 3 bases and J dropped 4; count of bases not matched to a gene: 7. The DNA of the CDR3 is TGTGCCAGCAGCGAGGGCAGGGGGTCGTACGAGCAGTACTTC. This translates into CASSEGRGSYEQYF.

This clonotype was seen only a few times. The V and J genes are TRBV5-1 and TRBJ2-1; 10 nucleotides align to TRBD2. This CDR3 has 15 residues. Germline assignment: CDR1 SGHRS and CDR2 YFSETQ. V was clipped by 1 base and J by 6 bases; unmatched bases: 4. The CDR3 DNA reads TGCGCCAGCAGCTTGTTGGGACTAGCGCCCAATGAGCAGTTCTTC. Its translation is CASSLLGLAPNEQFF.

This chain connects TRBV11-2 to TRBJ2-3; D perhaps matches TRBD1 (8 bases). The CDR3 loop spans 17 amino acids. In germline, CDR1 is SGHAT, CDR2 FQNNGV. Trimming took off 0 bases at V and 9 bases at J, with 22 bases between the two ends. The CDR3 reads CASSLDGDRSRGGTQYF. For the CDR3, the DNA is TGTGCCAGCAGCTTAGATGGGGACAGGTCCCGGGGAGGGACGCAGTATTTT.

V and J are TRBV5-1 and TRBJ2-3; D unclear. Trimming stripped 0 bases from V and 4 bases from J, with 15 bases between. This CDR3 has 16 residues. Germline V lookup: CDR1 SGHRS, CDR2 YFSETQ. DNA for the CDR3: TGCGCCAGCAGCTTGGCCGTAGGTGGCTTCGCAGATACGCAGTATTTT. It is translated as CASSLAVGGFADTQYF.

V and J are TRBV6-2 or TRBV6-3 and TRBJ2-7; D remains unclear. Germline V CDR1 and CDR2: MNHEY, SVGEGT. The CDR3 runs 14 residues. V lost 2 bases and J 3 bases, leaving 11 bases between the germline ends. In DNA form, the CDR3 reads TGTGCCAGCAGTTACGGGGTGGGCATCTACGAGCAGTACTTC. It yields the protein CASSYGVGIYEQYF.

The V gene is TRBV27, the J gene TRBJ2-7; D is possibly TRBD2 (5 bases). Looked up from germline, CDR1 is MNHEY and CDR2 is SMNVEV (reference sequence). CDR3 length: 15 amino acids. Trimming removed 3 bases from V and 0 bases from J, with 12 bases in between. The CDR3: CASSFGVRSSYEQYF. CDR3 sequence (DNA): TGTGCCAGCAGTTTCGGGGTGAGGAGCTCCTACGAGCAGTACTTC.

The J gene is TRBJ2-7, the V gene TRBV6-1; 7 bases fit TRBD2. The CDR3 loop spans 15 amino acids. V was clipped by 6 bases and J by 0 bases; unmatched bases: 8. The germline gives CDR1 MNHNS, CDR2 SASEGT. The DNA for the CDR3 is TGTGCCAGCAGGAGGGAGGGGACTACCTCCTACGAGCAGTACTTC. It codes for CASRREGTTSYEQYF.

The chain uses TRBV29-1 and TRBJ1-2; TRBD1 agrees at 8 bases. The length of the CDR3 is 16 residues. Germline V gives CDR1 SQVTM, CDR2 ANQGSEA. Trimming took 0 bases from V and 4 from J; bases not matched to a gene: 10. CDR3 sequence reads: CSVEDPPRGRIYGYTF. CDR3 sequence (DNA): TGCAGCGTTGAAGACCCCCCCAGGGGGCGTATCTATGGCTACACCTTC.

This clonotype was observed a handful of times. The V and J genes are TRBV7-8 and TRBJ2-7; no definite D call. V lost 5 bases to trimming and J lost 3 bases, with 11 bases between them. The V gene's germline CDR1 is SGHVS and CDR2 FQNEAQ. CDR3 size: 13 residues. CDR3 residues: CASSIGLFYEQYF. The CDR3 DNA is TGTGCCAGCAGCATCGGTCTTTTCTACGAGCAGTACTTC.

This clonotype has more than one count but fewer than ten. V gene TRBV5-1 combines with J gene TRBJ2-7, with D maybe TRBD1 (5 bases). Germline V lookup: CDR1 SGHRS, CDR2 YFSETQ. The CDR3 contains 15 residues. V shed 4 bases and J shed 3 bases, with 17 bases lying between them. CDR3 protein: CASSRGFEWDYEQYF. As DNA, the CDR3 is TGCGCCAGCAGCAGGGGATTCGAATGGGACTACGAGCAGTACTTC.

The chain uses TRBV13 and TRBJ1-5, with no clear D. The germline V and J ends were trimmed by 5 bases and 5 bases, with 13 bases remaining between them. Germline V lookup: CDR1 PRHDT, CDR2 FYEKMQ (reference sequence). CDR3 length equals 14 residues. The CDR3 reads CASSISTTDQPQHF. The CDR3 DNA is TGTGCCAGCAGCATATCGACAACCGATCAGCCCCAGCATTTT.

The rearrangement joins TRBV20-1 to TRBJ2-3, with D possibly TRBD1 on 5 matching bases. Looked up from germline, CDR1 is DFQATT and CDR2 is SNEGSKA (reference sequence). Trimming took 0 bases from V and 5 from J, leaving 12 bases between them. The CDR3 length is 14 residues. DNA of the CDR3: TGCAGTGCTAGAGATAAAAGTAGGGGAGATACGCAGTATTTT. As protein: CSARDKSRGDTQYF.

Note on this clonotype: The CDR3 does not end in the conserved phenylalanine or tryptophan, so this is likely a read error. The chain carries TRBV3-1 and TRBJ2-5; D ambiguous. This CDR3 is 15 amino acids long. Germline values: CDR1 LGHDT, CDR2 YNNKEL (reference sequence). V was pared by 0 bases and J by 0 bases, with 8 bases between. The CDR3 here is CASSQEVQHQETQYC. The DNA of the CDR3 is TGTGCCAGCAGCCAAGAAGTACAGCACCAAGAGACCCAGTACTGC.

This clonotype occurred a few times. The chain links TRBV20-1 to TRBJ2-2; 12 bases are a match to TRBD2. The CDR3 is 16 amino acids. Germline V gene lookup returns CDR1 DFQATT and CDR2 SNEGSKA (reference sequence). J was trimmed by 4 bases and V by 4 bases; bases with no gene match: 7. CDR3 DNA sequence: TGCAGTGCTAAAGCACTAGCGGGGGGCTCCACCGGGGAGCTGTTTTTT. It encodes CSAKALAGGSTGELFF.

There are a few counts of this clonotype. The gene calls are TRBV6-1 and TRBJ2-1; 10 bases line up with TRBD2. V trimming: 1 base; J trimming: 2 bases; junction bases outside the gene matches: 5. Germline assignment: CDR1 MNHNS and CDR2 SASEGT. This CDR3 is built from 17 residues. CDR3 DNA: TGTGCCAGCAGTGAAGGGGGACTAGCGATTCCCTACAATGAGCAGTTCTTC. This codes for CASSEGGLAIPYNEQFF.

The CDR3 sequence is CASSLAAVKTQFF. The DNA for the CDR3 is TGTGCCAGCAGCTTAGCGGCAGTAAAGACCCAGTTCTTC. The chain combines TRBV7-2 with TRBJ2-1; unclear D gene. Germline V gene sequence: CDR1 SGHTA, CDR2 FQGNSA. Trimming left V 0 bases short and J 13 bases short, with 13 bases between. This CDR3 contains 13 residues. Filled out from reference TRBV7-2 and TRBJ2-1, the complete variable domain reads GAGVSQSPSNKVTEKGKDVELRCDPISGHTALYWYRQSLGQGLEFLIYFQGNSAPDKSGLPSDRFSAERTGGSVSTLTIQRTQQEDSAVYLCASSLAAVKTQFFGPGTRLTVL.

This clonotype was counted only a few times. V and J are TRBV30 and TRBJ1-2, with D uncertain. The CDR3 consists of 13 residues. The V and J ends lost 0 bases and 8 bases respectively, with 13 bases between them. Germline loops: CDR1 GTSNPN, CDR2 SVGIG (reference sequence). The CDR3 region has the DNA TGTGCCTGGAGTGTAATGAGTTCGAGCGGCTACACCTTC. Protein: CAWSVMSSSGYTF.

This clonotype was counted a few times. The rearrangement joins TRBV20-1 to TRBJ1-1, with D possibly matching TRBD1 (5 bases). V was cut by 2 bases and J by 5 bases, with 15 bases left in between. CDR3 length: 14 amino acids. Per the germline V gene, CDR1 is DFQATT and CDR2 is SNEGSKA (reference sequence). The CDR3 loop is CSARRDPGRTEAFF. In DNA form, the CDR3 reads TGCAGTGCTAGACGGGACCCCGGGCGAACTGAAGCTTTCTTT.

The chain links TRBV20-1 to TRBJ2-7; 9 bases fit TRBD2. Per the germline V gene, CDR1 is DFQATT and CDR2 is SNEGSKA (reference sequence). The CDR3 is 14 residues long. The trim removed 5 bases at V and 2 bases at J, leaving 7 bases unmatched. CDR3 sequence (DNA): TGCAGTGCTGCTAGCGGGGCCCTTCCCTACGAGCAGTACTTC. Translation: CSAASGALPYEQYF.

This clonotype was counted only a few times. The chain links TRBV5-6 to TRBJ2-7, with TRBD1 identical over 7 bases. The ends lost 4 bases at V and 2 bases at J; junction bases unmatched: 12. The CDR3 totals 16 residues. Per the germline V gene, CDR1 is SGHDT and CDR2 is YYEEEE. The CDR3: CASSTRYRGRTYEQYF. CDR3 nucleotides: TGTGCCAGCAGCACCCGGTACAGGGGACGGACCTACGAGCAGTACTTC.

This clonotype showed up just a few times. V and J are TRBV20-1 and TRBJ2-5; 10 bases agree with TRBD2. Trimming removed 2 bases from V and 0 bases from J; junction bases left unmatched: 6. This CDR3 region has 16 residues. Looked up from germline, CDR1 is DFQATT and CDR2 is SNEGSKA (reference sequence). CDR3 bases: TGCAGTGCTAGAAGCGAGCTAGCGGGGGACCAAGAGACCCAGTACTTC. This gives the protein CSARSELAGDQETQYF.

Only a few counts were recorded for this clonotype. For the CDR3, the DNA is TGTGCCACCAGCAGGGATCAGAAGGAAAAACTGTTTTTT. It codes for CATSRDQKEKLFF. The chain couples TRBV15 to TRBJ1-4; D remains unclear. This CDR3 contains 13 residues. Germline V gene data show CDR1 as LNHNV and CDR2 as YYDKDF (reference sequence). V was cut by 3 bases and J by 8 bases, with 10 bases left in between. Full variable domain (missing parts from reference TRBV15 and TRBJ1-4): DAMVIQNPRYQVTQFGKPVTLSCSQTLNHNVMYWYQQKSSQAPKLLFHYYDKDFNNEADTPDNFQSRRPNTSFCFLDIRSPGLGDTAMYLCATSRDQKEKLFFGSGTQLSVL.